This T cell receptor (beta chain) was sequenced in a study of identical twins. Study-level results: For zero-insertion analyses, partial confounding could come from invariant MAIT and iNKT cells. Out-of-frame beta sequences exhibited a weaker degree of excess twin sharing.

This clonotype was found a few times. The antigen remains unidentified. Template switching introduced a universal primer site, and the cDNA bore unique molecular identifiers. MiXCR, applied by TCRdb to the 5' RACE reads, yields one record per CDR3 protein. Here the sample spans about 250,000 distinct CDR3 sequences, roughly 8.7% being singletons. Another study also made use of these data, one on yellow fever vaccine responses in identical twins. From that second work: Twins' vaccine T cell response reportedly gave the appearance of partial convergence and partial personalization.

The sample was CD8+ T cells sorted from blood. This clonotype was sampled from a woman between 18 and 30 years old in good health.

CDR3 sequence reads: CASSLGDIEDTQYF. CDR3 sequence (DNA): TGCGCCAGCAGCTTGGGGGATATCGAAGATACGCAGTATTTT. This rearrangement joins TRBV5-1 to TRBJ2-3, with unresolved D. The V end lost 0 bases, the J end lost 5 bases, and 10 bases lay between the germline ends. CDR1 is SGHRS, CDR2 YFSETQ, per germline. This CDR3 is built from 14 residues.